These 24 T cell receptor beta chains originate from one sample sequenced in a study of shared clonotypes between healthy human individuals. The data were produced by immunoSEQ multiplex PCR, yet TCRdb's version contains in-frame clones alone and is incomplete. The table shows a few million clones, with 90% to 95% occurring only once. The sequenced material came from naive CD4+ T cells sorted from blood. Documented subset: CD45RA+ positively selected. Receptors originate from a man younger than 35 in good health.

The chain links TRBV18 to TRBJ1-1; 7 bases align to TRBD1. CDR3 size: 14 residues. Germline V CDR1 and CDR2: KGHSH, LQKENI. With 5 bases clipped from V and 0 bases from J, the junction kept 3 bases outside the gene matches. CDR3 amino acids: CASSLTGMNTEAFF. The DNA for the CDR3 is TGTGCCAGCTCATTGACAGGGATGAACACTGAAGCTTTCTTT. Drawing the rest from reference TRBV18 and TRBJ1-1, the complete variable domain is NAGVMQNPRHLVRRRGQEARLRCSPMKGHSHVYWYRQLPEEGLKFMVYLQKENIIDESGMPKERFSAEFPKEGPSILRIQQVVRGDSAAYFCASSLTGMNTEAFFGQGTRLTVV.

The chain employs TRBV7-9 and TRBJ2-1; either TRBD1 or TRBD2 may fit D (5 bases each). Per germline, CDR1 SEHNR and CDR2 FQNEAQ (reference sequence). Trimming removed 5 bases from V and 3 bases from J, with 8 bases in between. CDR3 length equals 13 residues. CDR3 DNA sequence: TGTGCCAGCAGCCGAGGGGACTACAATGAGCAGTTCTTC. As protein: CASSRGDYNEQFF.

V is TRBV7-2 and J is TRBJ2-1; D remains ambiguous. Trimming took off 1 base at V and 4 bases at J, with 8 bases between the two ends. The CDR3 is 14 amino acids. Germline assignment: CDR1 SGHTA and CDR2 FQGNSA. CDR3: CASSLDTGYNEQFF. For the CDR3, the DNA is TGTGCCAGCAGCTTAGATACGGGTTACAATGAGCAGTTCTTC.

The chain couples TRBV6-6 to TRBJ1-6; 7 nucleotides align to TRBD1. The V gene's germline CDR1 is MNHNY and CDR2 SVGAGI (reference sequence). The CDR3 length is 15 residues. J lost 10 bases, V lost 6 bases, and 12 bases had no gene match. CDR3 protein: CASRGMTGLSSPLHF. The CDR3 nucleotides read TGTGCCAGCAGGGGAATGACAGGGCTGAGCTCACCCCTCCACTTT.

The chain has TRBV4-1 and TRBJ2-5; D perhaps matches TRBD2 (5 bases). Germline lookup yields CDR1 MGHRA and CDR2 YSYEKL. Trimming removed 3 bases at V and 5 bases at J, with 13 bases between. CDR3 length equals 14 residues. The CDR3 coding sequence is TGCGCCAGCAGCCACCCGCCCGCGGGCGAGACCCAGTACTTC. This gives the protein CASSHPPAGETQYF.

The CDR3 sequence is CASSGSGVRTDTQYF. For the CDR3, the DNA is TGTGCCAGCAGCGGAAGCGGGGTACGCACAGATACGCAGTATTTT. V and J are TRBV9 and TRBJ2-3, with 7 bases aligning to TRBD2. The CDR3 sequence is 15 residues long. Trimming at V came to 3 bases and at J to 1 base, leaving 5 bases not matched to a gene. Germline CDR1 and CDR2: SGDLS and YYNGEE.

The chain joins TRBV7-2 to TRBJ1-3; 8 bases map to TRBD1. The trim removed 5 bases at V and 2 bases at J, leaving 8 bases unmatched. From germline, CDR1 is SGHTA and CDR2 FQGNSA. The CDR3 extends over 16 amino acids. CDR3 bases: TGTGCCAGCAGCCCCGAATCGACAGGGGCTGGAAACACCATATATTTT. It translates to CASSPESTGAGNTIYF.

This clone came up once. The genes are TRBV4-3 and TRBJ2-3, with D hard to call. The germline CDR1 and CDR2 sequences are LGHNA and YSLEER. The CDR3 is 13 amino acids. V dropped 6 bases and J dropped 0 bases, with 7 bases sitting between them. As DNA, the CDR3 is TGCGCCAGCAGTCGGTCTAGCACAGATACGCAGTATTTT. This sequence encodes CASSRSSTDTQYF.

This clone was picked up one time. In nucleotides, the CDR3 is TGTGCCAGCAGCTCCGCATGGGACAGGGAACCCGGGGAGCTGTTTTTT. Its protein is CASSSAWDREPGELFF. The chain couples TRBV7-9 to TRBJ2-2, with TRBD1 identical over 9 bases. Germline V gene lookup returns CDR1 SEHNR and CDR2 FQNEAQ (reference sequence). The junction had 9 bases not matched to a gene; V was cut back by 4 bases and J by 6 bases. This CDR3 contains 16 residues. The full variable domain, its missing parts supplied by reference TRBV7-9 and TRBJ2-2, is DTGVSQNPRHKITKRGQNVTFRCDPISEHNRLYWYRQTLGQGPEFLTYFQNEAQLEKSRLLSDRFSAERPKGSFSTLEIQRTEQGDSAMYLCASSSAWDREPGELFFGEGSRLTVL.

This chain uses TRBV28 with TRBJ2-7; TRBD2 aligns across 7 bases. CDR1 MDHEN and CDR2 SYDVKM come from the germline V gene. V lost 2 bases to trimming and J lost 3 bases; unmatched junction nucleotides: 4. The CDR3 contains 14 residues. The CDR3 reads CASSLLAVLYEQYF. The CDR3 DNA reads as TGTGCCAGCAGTTTACTAGCGGTTCTCTACGAGCAGTACTTC.

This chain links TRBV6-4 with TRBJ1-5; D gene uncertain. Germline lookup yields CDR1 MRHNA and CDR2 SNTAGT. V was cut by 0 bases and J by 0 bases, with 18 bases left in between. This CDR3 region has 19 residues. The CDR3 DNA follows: TGTGCCAGCAGTGACTCGGCAGACGGCAGAAACCATAGCAATCAGCCCCAGCATTTT. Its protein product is CASSDSADGRNHSNQPQHF.

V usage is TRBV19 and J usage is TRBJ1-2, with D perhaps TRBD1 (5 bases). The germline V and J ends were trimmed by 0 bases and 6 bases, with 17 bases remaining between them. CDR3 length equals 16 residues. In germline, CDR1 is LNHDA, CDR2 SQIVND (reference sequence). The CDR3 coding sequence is TGTGCCAGTAGTATAGAGGGCTCGGCGGGGACGGATGGCTACACCTTC. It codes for CASSIEGSAGTDGYTF. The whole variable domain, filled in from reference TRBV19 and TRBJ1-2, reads DGGITQSPKYLFRKEGQNVTLSCEQNLNHDAMYWYRQDPGQGLRLIYYSQIVNDFQKGDIAEGYSVSREKKESFPLTVTSAQKNPTAFYLCASSIEGSAGTDGYTFGSGTRLTVV.

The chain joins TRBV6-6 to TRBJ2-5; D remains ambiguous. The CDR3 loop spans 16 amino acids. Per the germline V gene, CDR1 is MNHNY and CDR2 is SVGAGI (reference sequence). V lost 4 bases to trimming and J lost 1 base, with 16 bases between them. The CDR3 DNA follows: TGTGCCAGCAGTTGGATTGATCTGGCAGCCCAAGAGACCCAGTACTTC. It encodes CASSWIDLAAQETQYF.

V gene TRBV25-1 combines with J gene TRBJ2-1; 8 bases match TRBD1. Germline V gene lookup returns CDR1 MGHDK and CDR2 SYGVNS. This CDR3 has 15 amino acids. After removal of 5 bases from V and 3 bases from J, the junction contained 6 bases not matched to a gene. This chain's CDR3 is CASSLPGTGYNEQFF. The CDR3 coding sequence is TGTGCCAGCAGTTTACCCGGGACAGGCTACAATGAGCAGTTCTTC.

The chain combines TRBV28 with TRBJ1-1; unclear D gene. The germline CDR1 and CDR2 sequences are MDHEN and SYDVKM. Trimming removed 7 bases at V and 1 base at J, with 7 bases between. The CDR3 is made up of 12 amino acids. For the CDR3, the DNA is TGTGCCAGCATGATCCCGAACACTGAAGCTTTCTTT. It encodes CASMIPNTEAFF. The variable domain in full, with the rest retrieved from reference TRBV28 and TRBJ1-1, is DVKVTQSSRYLVKRTGEKVFLECVQDMDHENMFWYRQDPGLGLRLIYFSYDVKMKEKGDIPEGYSVSREKKERFSLILESASTNQTSMYLCASMIPNTEAFFGQGTRLTVV.

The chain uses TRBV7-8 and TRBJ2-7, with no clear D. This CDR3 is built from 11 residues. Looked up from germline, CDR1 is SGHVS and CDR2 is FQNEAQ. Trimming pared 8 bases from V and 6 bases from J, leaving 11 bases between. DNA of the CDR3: TGTGCCAGCTCCTACAAAGCCGAGCAGTACTTC. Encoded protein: CASSYKAEQYF.

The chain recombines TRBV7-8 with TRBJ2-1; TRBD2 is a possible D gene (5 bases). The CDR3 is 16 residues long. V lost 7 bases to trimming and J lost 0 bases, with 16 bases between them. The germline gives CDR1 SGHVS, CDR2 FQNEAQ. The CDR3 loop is CASTLSGQDSYNEQFF. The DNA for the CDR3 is TGTGCCAGCACCCTCAGCGGTCAAGACTCCTACAATGAGCAGTTCTTC. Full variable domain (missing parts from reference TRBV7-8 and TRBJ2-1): GAGVSQSPRYKVAKRGQDVALRCDPISGHVSLFWYQQALGQGPEFLTYFQNEAQLDKSGLPSDRFFAERPEGSVSTLKIQRTQQEDSAVYLCASTLSGQDSYNEQFFGPGTRLTVL.

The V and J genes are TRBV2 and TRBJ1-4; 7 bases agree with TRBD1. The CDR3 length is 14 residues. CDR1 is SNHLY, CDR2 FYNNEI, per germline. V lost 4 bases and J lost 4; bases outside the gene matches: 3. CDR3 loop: CASSADRLNEKLFF. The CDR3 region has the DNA TGTGCCAGCAGTGCGGACAGGCTTAATGAAAAACTGTTTTTT.

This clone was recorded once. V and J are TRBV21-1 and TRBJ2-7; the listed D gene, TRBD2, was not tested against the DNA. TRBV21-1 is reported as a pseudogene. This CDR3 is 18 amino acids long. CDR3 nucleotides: TGTGCCAGCAGCTTGGGACTAGCGGGACGGAAAATCTCCTACGAGCAGTACTTC. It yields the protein CASSLGLAGRKISYEQYF.

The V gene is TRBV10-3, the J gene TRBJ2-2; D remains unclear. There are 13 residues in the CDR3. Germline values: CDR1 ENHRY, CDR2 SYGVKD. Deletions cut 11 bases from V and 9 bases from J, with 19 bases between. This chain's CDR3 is CASAVQGDRELFF. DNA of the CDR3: TGTGCCTCGGCGGTCCAAGGCGACAGGGAGCTGTTTTTT.

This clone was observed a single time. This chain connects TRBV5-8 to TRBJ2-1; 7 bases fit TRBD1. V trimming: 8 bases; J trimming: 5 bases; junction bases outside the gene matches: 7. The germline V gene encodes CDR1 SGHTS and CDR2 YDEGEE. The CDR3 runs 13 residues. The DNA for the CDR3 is TGTGCCAGTGGACAGGTTAACGACAATGAGCAGTTCTTC. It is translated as CASGQVNDNEQFF.

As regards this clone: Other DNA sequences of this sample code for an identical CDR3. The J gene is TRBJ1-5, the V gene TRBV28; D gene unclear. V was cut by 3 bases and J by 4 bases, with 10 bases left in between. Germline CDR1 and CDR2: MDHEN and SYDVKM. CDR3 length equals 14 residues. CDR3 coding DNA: TGTGCCAGCAGTTTGCGGGGTGGGAATCAGCCCCAGCATTTT. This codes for CASSLRGGNQPQHF.

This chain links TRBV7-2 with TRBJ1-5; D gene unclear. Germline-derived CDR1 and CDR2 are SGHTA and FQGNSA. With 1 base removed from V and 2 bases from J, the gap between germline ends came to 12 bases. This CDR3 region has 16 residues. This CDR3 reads CASSLVAGLGNQPQHF. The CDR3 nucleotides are TGTGCCAGCAGCTTAGTGGCGGGCCTCGGCAATCAGCCCCAGCATTTT.

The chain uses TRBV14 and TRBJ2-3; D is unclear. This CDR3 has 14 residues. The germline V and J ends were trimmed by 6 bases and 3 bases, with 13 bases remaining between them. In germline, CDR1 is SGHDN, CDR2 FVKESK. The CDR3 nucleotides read TGTGCCAGCAGTTCCACGAAACCAACAGATACGCAGTATTTT. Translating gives CASSSTKPTDTQYF.